This record concerns one T cell receptor (beta chain) sequence. The sample is drawn from a study of T-cell reconstitution after alpha-beta-depleted transplantation in children. The TCRbeta library was prepared with unique molecular identifiers. TCRdb reprocessed the PCR reads with MiXCR, giving one entry per CDR3 protein. This sample yields about 510,000 distinct CDR3 sequences, of which roughly an eighth are seen a single time; 12% to 15% belongs to the top ten. Looked up from germline, CDR1 is MDHEN and CDR2 is SYDVKM. The CDR3 covers 15 residues. V gave up 8 bases and J gave up 0 bases, with 15 bases separating them.

This TCR was recovered from a female patient between 2 and 15 years old who had a stem cell transplant for aplastic anemia, so the T cells may come from the graft donor. This chain links TRBV28 with TRBJ2-3, with D possibly being TRBD1 or TRBD2 (6 bases each). The sample consisted of PBMCs, mostly from graft donor cells, taken 180 days after TCRalphabeta/CD19-depleted stem cell transplant. In DNA form, the CDR3 reads TGTGCCAGCGGTGGGGGGCCACTGAGCACAGATACGCAGTATTTT. It codes for CASGGGPLSTDTQYF.